This record concerns one TCR beta chain sequence. What it binds is not known. The data were taken from a study of cytomegalovirus exposure and HLA in healthy donors. Points from the study as a whole: HLA alleles were associated with some 16,000 TCR beta sequences in a later analysis at 0.05 false discovery rate.

It was with 60 Vbeta and 13 Jbeta primers that the PCR ran. Sequencing used immunoSEQ multiplex PCR; TCRdb keeps in-frame clones, though not all of them. The sample carries 150,000 to 200,000 clones, 80% recorded once. The sequencing input was PBMCs. The sequence was collected from a man aged 18 to 30 in good health and CMV-seropositive.

CDR3 in DNA: TGCGCCAGCAGCCAAATGACTAGCGGGAGTATGGAGACCCAGTACTTC. Its translation is CASSQMTSGSMETQYF. The V call is TRBV4-1, the J call TRBJ2-5; 12 bases are a match to TRBD2. J was trimmed by 5 bases and V by 2 bases; bases with no gene match: 6. Germline CDR1 MGHRA, CDR2 YSYEKL. The CDR3 totals 16 residues.